This T cell receptor (beta chain) comes out of a study of cytomegalovirus exposure and HLA in healthy donors. In the PCR, 60 Vbeta and 13 Jbeta primers were used. Measured with immunoSEQ multiplex PCR; TCRdb has only the in-frame clones, and not every one. Counted here are roughly 100,000 clones, less than 80% occurring once; the ten biggest clones make up 3.5% to 5%. The receptor was isolated from a man aged 35-49 years in good health and CMV-seronegative. Sequenced sample: PBMCs.

The CDR3 reads CASSFGGLTYEQYF. The CDR3 coding sequence is TGTGCCAGCAGCTTTGGGGGACTCACATACGAGCAGTACTTC. The chain carries TRBV7-2 and TRBJ2-7, with a tentative D call TRBD2 (6 bases). Germline assignment: CDR1 SGHTA and CDR2 FQGNSA. The CDR3 contains 14 residues. V lost 3 bases to trimming and J lost 4 bases, with 13 bases between them.